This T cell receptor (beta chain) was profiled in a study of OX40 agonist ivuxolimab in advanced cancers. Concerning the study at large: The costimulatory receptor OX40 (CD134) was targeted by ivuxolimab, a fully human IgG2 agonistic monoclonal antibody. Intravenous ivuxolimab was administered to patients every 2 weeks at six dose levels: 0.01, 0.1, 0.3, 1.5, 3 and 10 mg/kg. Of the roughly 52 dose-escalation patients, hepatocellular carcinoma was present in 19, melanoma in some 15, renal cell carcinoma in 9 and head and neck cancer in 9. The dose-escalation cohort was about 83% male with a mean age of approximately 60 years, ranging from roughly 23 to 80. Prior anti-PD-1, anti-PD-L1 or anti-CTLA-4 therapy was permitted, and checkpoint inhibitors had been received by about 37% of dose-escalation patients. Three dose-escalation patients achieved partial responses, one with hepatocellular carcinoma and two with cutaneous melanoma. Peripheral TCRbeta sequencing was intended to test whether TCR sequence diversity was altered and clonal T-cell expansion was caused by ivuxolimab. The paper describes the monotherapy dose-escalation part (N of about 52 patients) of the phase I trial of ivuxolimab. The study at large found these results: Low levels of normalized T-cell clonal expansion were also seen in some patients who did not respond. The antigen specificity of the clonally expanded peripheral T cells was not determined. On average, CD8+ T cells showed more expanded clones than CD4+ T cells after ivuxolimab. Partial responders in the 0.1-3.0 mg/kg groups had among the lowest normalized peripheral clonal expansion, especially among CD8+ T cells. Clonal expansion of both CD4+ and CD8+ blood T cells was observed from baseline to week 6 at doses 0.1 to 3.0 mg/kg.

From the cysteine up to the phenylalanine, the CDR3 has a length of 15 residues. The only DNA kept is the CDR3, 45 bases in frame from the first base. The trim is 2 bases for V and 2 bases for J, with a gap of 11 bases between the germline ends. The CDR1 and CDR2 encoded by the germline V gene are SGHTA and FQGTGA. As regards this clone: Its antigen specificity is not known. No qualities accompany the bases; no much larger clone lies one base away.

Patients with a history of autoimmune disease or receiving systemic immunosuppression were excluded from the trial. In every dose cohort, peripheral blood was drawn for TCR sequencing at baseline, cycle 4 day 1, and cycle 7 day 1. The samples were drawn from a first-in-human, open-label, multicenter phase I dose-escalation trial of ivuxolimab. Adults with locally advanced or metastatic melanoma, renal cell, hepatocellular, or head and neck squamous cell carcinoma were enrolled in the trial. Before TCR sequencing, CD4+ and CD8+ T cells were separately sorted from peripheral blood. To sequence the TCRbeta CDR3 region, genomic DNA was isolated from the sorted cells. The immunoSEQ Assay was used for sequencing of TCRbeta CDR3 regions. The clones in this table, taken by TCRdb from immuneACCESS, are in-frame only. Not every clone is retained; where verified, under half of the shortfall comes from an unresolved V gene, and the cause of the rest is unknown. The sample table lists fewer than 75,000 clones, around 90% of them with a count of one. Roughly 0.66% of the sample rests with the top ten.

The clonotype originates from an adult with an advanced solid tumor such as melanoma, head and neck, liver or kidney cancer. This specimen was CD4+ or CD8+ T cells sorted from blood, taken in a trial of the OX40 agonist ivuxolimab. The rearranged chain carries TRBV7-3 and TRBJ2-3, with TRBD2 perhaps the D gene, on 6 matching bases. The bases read TGTGCCAGCAGCTTAGGGGGGACTCACACAGATACGCAGTATTTT. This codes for CASSLGGTHTDTQYF. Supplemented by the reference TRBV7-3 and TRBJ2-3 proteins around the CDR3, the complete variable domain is GAGVSQTPSNKVTEKGKYVELRCDPISGHTALYWYRQSLGQGPEFLIYFQGTGAADDSGLPNDRFFAVRPEGSVSTLKIQRTERGDSAVYLCASSLGGTHTDTQYFGPGTRLTVL.